This T cell receptor beta chain was sequenced in a study of blood T cell repertoires in COVID-19. In its sample, this clone was seen once. The assay was immunoSEQ multiplex PCR, and TCRdb's table has in-frame clones only and misses some. The sample contains about 97,000 clones, over 70% of which appear only once. This TCR came from a man in his fifties or sixties with acute or convalescent COVID-19. The sequencing input was peripheral blood.

The CDR3, as DNA: TGTGCCACCAGCAGTCGACAGGGGGCGGCGGGCTACACCTTC. This sequence encodes CATSSRQGAAGYTF. The rearrangement joins TRBV15 to TRBJ1-2, with 10 bases identical to TRBD1. Germline assignment: CDR1 LNHNV and CDR2 YYDKDF (reference sequence). The junction had 6 bases not matched to a gene; V was cut back by 3 bases and J by 8 bases. CDR3 size: 14 residues.